These 8 T cell receptor beta chains were sequenced from one sample in a study of blood T cell repertoires in COVID-19 (dated by TCRdb to 2020 to 2022). Library preparation was by the immunoSEQ multiplex PCR assay. TCRdb retrieved this table from immuneACCESS and kept in-frame rearrangements only. Not all clones are present; in checked studies, unresolved V genes account for under half, and no reason is known for the remainder. Counted in this sample were roughly 100,000 clones; less than 80% of them appeared once. The ten biggest clones cover about 20% of the sample. Sequencing used peripheral blood. Receptors were obtained from a man between 65 and 85 years old with active or convalescent COVID-19.

The chain couples TRBV19 to TRBJ1-2; D call uncertain. Germline V gene data show CDR1 as LNHDA and CDR2 as SQIVND (reference sequence). CDR3 length: 15 amino acids. Trimming took 1 base from V and 4 from J, leaving 13 bases between them. In DNA, the CDR3 is TGTGCCAGTAGTATAGGCCCCGCAGGAGGCTATGGCTACACCTTC. This translates into CASSIGPAGGYGYTF.

The chain uses TRBV5-5 and TRBJ1-2; 7 bases align to TRBD1. The CDR3 totals 13 residues. V dropped 2 bases and J dropped 8; count of bases not matched to a gene: 6. From germline, CDR1 is SGHKS and CDR2 YYEKEE (reference sequence). CDR3: CASSFYTGEGYTF. The CDR3 DNA follows: TGTGCCAGCAGCTTTTATACAGGGGAGGGCTACACCTTC.

V gene TRBV7-8 combines with J gene TRBJ2-1, with D unclear. V was pared by 3 bases and J by 7 bases, with 7 bases between. This CDR3 has 12 residues. CDR1 SGHVS and CDR2 FQNEAQ come from the germline V gene. CDR3 bases: TGTGCCAGCAGCTTCCGCGCGAATGAGCAGTTCTTC. Its translation is CASSFRANEQFF.

The V gene is TRBV6-6, the J gene TRBJ1-2, with D perhaps matching TRBD1 (5 bases). Deletions cut 7 bases from V and 1 base from J, with 7 bases between. CDR3 size: 12 residues. Germline loops: CDR1 MNHNY, CDR2 SVGAGI (reference sequence). Written as DNA, the CDR3 is TGTGCCAGCACGGACATTAACTATGGCTACACCTTC. Translated: CASTDINYGYTF.

The V gene is TRBV25-1, the J gene TRBJ1-2; maybe TRBD1 (5 bases). The CDR3 is 14 residues long. CDR1 is MGHDK, CDR2 SYGVNS, per germline. Trimming left V 1 base short and J 6 bases short, with 12 bases between. CDR3 loop: CASSESGRRDGYTF. The CDR3 DNA sequence: TGTGCCAGCAGTGAATCAGGGCGAAGGGATGGCTACACCTTC.

There are a few counts of this clone. The rearrangement joins TRBV3-1 (or the pseudogene TRBV3-2) to TRBJ2-5; the D is unclear. This CDR3 spans 16 amino acids. The V gene lost 5 bases and the J gene lost 1 base, with 17 bases spanning the gap. Germline CDR1 reads LGHDT; CDR2 reads YNNKEL (reference sequence). The CDR3 spells CASSTPPGGGQETQYF. The DNA of the CDR3 is TGTGCCAGCAGCACGCCGCCCGGTGGTGGCCAAGAGACCCAGTACTTC.

This rearrangement joins TRBV2 to TRBJ2-5; a possible D gene is TRBD1 (5 bases). Trimming removed 2 bases at V and 0 bases at J, with 7 bases between. CDR1 is SNHLY, CDR2 FYNNEI, per germline. This CDR3 comprises 14 residues. CDR3 protein: CASSESRDQETQYF. The CDR3 DNA reads as TGTGCCAGCAGTGAAAGCAGGGACCAAGAGACCCAGTACTTC.

This clone came up a few times. This chain links TRBV28 with TRBJ1-5; D might be TRBD1 (6 bases). The CDR3 runs 14 residues. Germline V gives CDR1 MDHEN, CDR2 SYDVKM. The ends were cut back, 6 bases at V and 3 bases at J, with 12 bases in the middle. CDR3 bases: TGTGCCAGCAGAGAAGGACAGTACAATCAGCCCCAGCATTTT. Translating it yields CASREGQYNQPQHF.